This TCR beta chain was captured in a study of blood T cells in healthy people across ages. Study-level findings and limits: Older individuals had lower TCR beta diversity per million T cells (the decline was roughly linear).

The CDR3 has 18 amino acids. CDR1 and CDR2 from the germline V gene are SGHKS and YYEKEE (reference sequence). Using a J-beta primer mix together with a sample-barcoded 5' primer, a second PCR was run for roughly 6 to 12 cycles. Every single cDNA molecule received a tag from a template-switch adaptor with 12 random nucleotides. MiXCR, run by TCRdb on the 5' RACE reads, gives a single entry per CDR3 protein. Found here are some 780,000 distinct CDR3 sequences, roughly three fifths of them singletons; the top ten hold 25% to 30%. This clonotype was seen a single time. Its antigen is still unknown. The junction does not match germline at one end; this may be a read error. RNA extraction gave at least 5.5 micrograms of total RNA per sample.

The TCR comes from a man aged 40-49 years in good health. The sequenced sample consisted of blood. The genes are TRBV5-5 and TRBJ1-5; possibly TRBD1 for D (5 bases). The CDR3 nucleotides read TGTGCCAGCAGCTTACTTATTCGGGGCCCCGATAGCAATCAGCTCCAGCATTTT. The encoded protein is CASSLLIRGPDSNQLQHF.